This T cell receptor beta chain was obtained from a study of CD8+CD57+ T cells in acquired aplastic anemia. Study-wide results and caveats: Both patients and controls carried the same twenty-nine CD8+ CDR3 sequences.

Per the germline V gene, CDR1 is DFQATT and CDR2 is SNEGSKA (reference sequence). This CDR3 contains 14 residues. This clonotype has only a few counts. Its specificity is not known. TCR beta VDJ combinations and CDR3 sequences were profiled from genomic DNA. Each CDR3 protein is one row after TCRdb ran MiXCR on the reads. The profile covers roughly 180,000 distinct CDR3 sequences, with approximately 49% appearing a single time and 2.5% to 3.5% taken by the ten largest. The sample taken for sequencing was sorted CD4+, CD8+, or CD8+CD57+ T cells (not recorded which) from PBMCs. This TCR derives from a human donor in good health. V and J are TRBV20-1 and TRBJ1-5, with D possibly matching TRBD1 (6 bases). The CDR3 loop reads CSATKGGAGQPQHF. CDR3 coding DNA: TGCAGCGCGACTAAAGGGGGTGCCGGTCAGCCCCAGCATTTT.